This TCR beta chain was obtained from a study of cytomegalovirus exposure and HLA in healthy donors. Points from the study as a whole: There were about 160 TCR beta chains listed as cytomegalovirus-associated. Fewer N-insertions than the approximately 700-donor mean were reportedly shown by an Asian-associated ancestry cluster in a later analysis. An analysis that came later showed most CMV-associated TCR beta chains appearing HLA-restricted.

Sample share makes this clone medium-sized. Antigen unknown. Vbeta (60) and Jbeta (13) primers were used in the PCR. Assay: immunoSEQ multiplex PCR; the TCRdb copy retains only in-frame clones and omits some. The table lists approximately 97,000 clones, less than 85% of them singletons, with just over 2.5% in the top ten. Those who donated were healthy bone marrow donors. V lost 3 bases and J lost 7, with 12 bases in between. The CDR3 sequence is 13 residues long. Germline V gives CDR1 MNHEY, CDR2 SMNVEV (reference sequence). The sequenced sample consisted of PBMCs. This sequence originates from a man aged 40-50 years in good health and CMV-seronegative. V is TRBV27 and J is TRBJ1-2, with D uncertain. DNA for the CDR3: TGTGCCAGCAGTTTGGAGGGCGGGAGTGGCTACACCTTC. Translating gives CASSLEGGSGYTF.